These 4 T cell receptor beta chains came from one sample sequenced in a study of neurological immune-mediated disorders. From the 5' RACE reads, TCRdb called clonotypes with MiXCR, one entry per CDR3 protein. The sample consists of more than 40,000 distinct CDR3 sequences, less than 4% of them appearing once. What was sequenced was PBMCs. The source of these receptors is a woman in her forties or fifties with multiple sclerosis.

This clonotype appeared many times. V usage is TRBV12-3 or TRBV12-4 and J usage is TRBJ2-1; TRBD1 aligns across 9 bases. J was trimmed by 9 bases and V by 6 bases; bases with no gene match: 0. CDR3 size: 11 residues. CDR3 bases: TGTGCCAGCAGGGACAGGGGTGAGCAGTTCTTC. This sequence encodes CASRDRGEQFF.

This clonotype is classed as medium-sized. A read error may be the cause here, since a much bigger clone is one base away. The CDR3 ends on some other residue instead of the conserved phenylalanine or tryptophan, so this is likely a read error. No DNA is shown, since the ends of the CDR3 on it are uncertain; the CDR3 is the one TCRdb lists. V and J are TRBV20-1 and TRBJ2-1; TRBD2 is the table's D call and was not checked against the DNA. The length of the CDR3 is 12 amino acids, counting both ends. From germline, CDR1 is DFQATT and CDR2 SNEGSKA (reference sequence). The CDR3 sequence: CSAKTLGPSLFC.

In this sample, this clonotype turned up many times. The CDR3 sequence: CASSRGDYLYNEQFF. Here the CDR3 DNA reads TGCGCCAGCAGCCGAGGGGACTACCTTTACAATGAGCAGTTCTTC. V usage is TRBV5-1 and J usage is TRBJ2-1; 7 bases are shared with TRBD2. The trim removed 4 bases at V and 4 bases at J, leaving 8 bases unmatched. This CDR3 is 15 amino acids long. Germline V gene sequence: CDR1 SGHRS, CDR2 YFSETQ.

This clonotype has ten or more counts. The chain couples TRBV24-1 to TRBJ2-5; D is uncertain. Trimming removed 3 bases from V and 4 bases from J, with 5 bases in between. CDR1 and CDR2 (germline): KGHDR, SFDVKD. The CDR3 has 12 residues. The chain's CDR3 is CATSDPRETQYF. The DNA for the CDR3 is TGTGCCACCAGTGATCCCCGAGAGACCCAGTACTTC.